This T cell receptor beta chain was recorded in a study of T cell responses to AZD1222 COVID-19 vaccine. The CDR3 runs 15 residues. The germline V gene has CDR1 SGHTS and CDR2 YDEGEE. Trimming took 3 bases from V and 3 from J; bases not matched to a gene: 5. Notes on the study in general: Only a handful of AZD1222 recipients were seropositive at baseline.

About this clone: Its antigen is undetermined.

Libraries were prepared by immunoSEQ multiplex PCR; TCRdb keeps only in-frame clonotypes and omits some of them. The sample has tens of thousands of clones, roughly 89% seen once. This specimen consisted of peripheral blood, obtained on day 0 of MenACWY control vaccination. The clonotype originates from an adult in good health. This chain uses TRBV5-8 with TRBJ1-5, with 8 bases aligning to TRBD1. CDR3 DNA sequence: TGTGCCAGCAGCTCAGGACAGGGCGACAATCAGCCCCAGCATTTT. Protein: CASSSGQGDNQPQHF. Filled out from reference TRBV5-8 and TRBJ1-5, the complete variable domain reads EAGVTQSPTHLIKTRGQQATLRCSPISGHTSVYWYQQALGLGLQFLLWYDEGEERNRGNFPPRFSGRQFPNYSSELNVNALELEDSALYLCASSSGQGDNQPQHFGDGTRLSIL.